This TCR beta chain stems from a study of post-analysis software for immune sequencing data. Study information: The patients showed relapsing-remitting, secondary progressive and progressive-relapsing multiple sclerosis courses. Findings and caveats of the study: Patients had higher frequencies than controls of five or six TRBV segments, including TRBV5-6, TRBV5-1 and TRBV20-1.

Germline V gene data show CDR1 as MGHDK and CDR2 as SYGVNS. With 10 bases removed from V and 1 base from J, the gap between germline ends came to 14 bases. The CDR3 has 13 residues. Turning to this clonotype: Its antigen is currently unknown.

Prepared TCR beta cDNA libraries contained unique molecular identifiers. MiXCR, run by TCRdb on the PCR reads, gives a single entry per CDR3 protein. The table lists around 710,000 distinct CDR3 sequences, about 43% of them singletons. The chain joins TRBV25-1 to TRBJ2-7, with D perhaps matching TRBD1 (6 bases). The specimen was blood. The receptor was derived from a girl aged 5 to 17 with multiple sclerosis. This CDR3 is CATNGQPSYEQYF. The CDR3 DNA follows: TGTGCCACCAACGGACAGCCTTCCTACGAGCAGTACTTC.